The subject of this entry is one T cell receptor beta chain. Germline V lookup: CDR1 SGHDT, CDR2 YYEEEE. The CDR3 sequence is 15 residues long. Trimming cost V 2 bases and J 4 bases, with 14 bases left between them. As handled by the study authors: Estimates of nucleated cell counts were drawn from the amplification of reference gene primers. Profiled with immunoSEQ multiplex PCR; TCRdb holds only in-frame clones, not every one. V and J calls and clone size are those listed in that table; D and trimming were worked out from the DNA. The sample comprises around 250,000 clones, approximately 86% of which are singletons, and under 2% rests with the top ten. The entry originates in a study of blood T cell repertoires in COVID-19. Participants spanned ages about 18 to 90 years and resided in over 20 US areas. The study assigned cohorts using participant-reported clinical history.

This clonotype was obtained from a woman aged 50 to 60 who had recovered from COVID-19. The V call is TRBV5-6, the J call TRBJ2-3; possibly TRBD2 for D (6 bases). Sequencing used PBMCs or T cells enriched from blood (not recorded which). This CDR3 reads CASSFFPGVADTQYF. CDR3 nucleotide sequence: TGTGCCAGCAGCTTCTTTCCGGGAGTAGCAGATACGCAGTATTTT.